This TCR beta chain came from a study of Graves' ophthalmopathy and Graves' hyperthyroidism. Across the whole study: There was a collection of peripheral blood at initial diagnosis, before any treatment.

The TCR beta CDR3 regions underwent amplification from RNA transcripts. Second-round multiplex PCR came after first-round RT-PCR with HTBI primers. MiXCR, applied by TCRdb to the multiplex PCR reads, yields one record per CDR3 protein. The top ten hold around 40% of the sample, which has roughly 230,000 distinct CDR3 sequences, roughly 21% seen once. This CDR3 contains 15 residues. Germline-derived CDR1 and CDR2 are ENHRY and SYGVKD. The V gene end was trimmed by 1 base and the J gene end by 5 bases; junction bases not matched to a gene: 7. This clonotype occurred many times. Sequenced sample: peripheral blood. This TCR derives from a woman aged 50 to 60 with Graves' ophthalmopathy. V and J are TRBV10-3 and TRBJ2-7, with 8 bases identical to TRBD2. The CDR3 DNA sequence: TGTGCCATCAGTGAGTTGAGCGGGAGTCCCAACGAGCAGTACTTC. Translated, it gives CAISELSGSPNEQYF.